The next 9 T cell receptor beta chains were all read from a single sample in a study of blood T cells in healthy people across ages. Using a J-beta primer mix together with a sample-barcoded 5' primer, a second PCR was run for roughly 6 to 12 cycles. TCRdb used MiXCR to reprocess the 5' RACE reads, holding one entry per CDR3 protein. The sample records approximately 730,000 distinct CDR3 sequences, approximately 39% being singletons. The sequencing input was blood. These receptors originate from an older woman in good health.

The V and J genes are TRBV12-3 or TRBV12-4 and TRBJ2-7; 9 bases map to TRBD2. There are 15 residues in the CDR3. The V gene end was trimmed by 7 bases and the J gene end by 7 bases; junction bases not matched to a gene: 14. The CDR3 bases are TGTGCCAGCATTAAGAGGGGACTAGCATCGAATGAGCAGTACTTC. Amino acid sequence: CASIKRGLASNEQYF.

The V and J genes are TRBV7-2 and TRBJ2-3; 9 bases align to TRBD2. CDR3 size: 16 residues. The trim removed 0 bases at V and 1 base at J, leaving 2 bases unmatched. Germline-derived CDR1 and CDR2 are SGHTA and FQGNSA. This CDR3 is CASSLASSGGTDTQYF. The CDR3 DNA reads TGTGCCAGCAGCTTAGCGTCTAGCGGGGGCACAGATACGCAGTATTTT.

This clonotype was picked up many times. The J gene is TRBJ2-3, the V gene TRBV29-1, with no clear D. The CDR3 covers 13 residues. In germline, CDR1 is SQVTM, CDR2 ANQGSEA. Trimming stripped 0 bases from V and 2 bases from J, with 6 bases between. The CDR3 DNA follows: TGCAGCGTTGAAGATCCGACCACAGATACGCAGTATTTT. Its protein is CSVEDPTTDTQYF.

This clonotype was observed a handful of times. J is TRBJ1-4 and V is TRBV2; D is unclear. Trimming removed 3 bases from V and 7 bases from J, with 9 bases in between. Germline values: CDR1 SNHLY, CDR2 FYNNEI. CDR3 length: 13 amino acids. CDR3 DNA sequence: TGTGCCAGCAGTGATCTTGGAGGTGAAAAACTGTTTTTT. This translates into CASSDLGGEKLFF. The full variable domain, with the rest looked up from reference TRBV2 and TRBJ1-4, is EPEVTQTPSHQVTQMGQEVILRCVPISNHLYFYWYRQILGQKVEFLVSFYNNEISEKSEIFDDQFSVERPDGSNFTLKIRSTKLEDSAMYFCASSDLGGEKLFFGSGTQLSVL.

The chain is built from TRBV18 and TRBJ1-2, with D perhaps matching TRBD1 (6 bases). The V gene's germline CDR1 is KGHSH and CDR2 LQKENI. Trimming removed 2 bases at V and 5 bases at J, with 12 bases between. The CDR3 has 14 residues. The CDR3 sequence is CASSPTDSLYGYTF. CDR3 bases: TGTGCCAGCTCACCAACGGACAGCCTGTATGGCTACACCTTC.

This clonotype was detected a few times. V usage is TRBV5-1 and J usage is TRBJ1-1; 7 bases map to TRBD1. Germline CDR1 and CDR2: SGHRS and YFSETQ. V lost 4 bases, J lost 6 bases, and 9 bases stayed unmatched. This CDR3 comprises 14 residues. The CDR3 DNA follows: TGCGCCAGCAGCAAAGAGGGGGCCGGCGCTGAAGCTTTCTTT. Protein product: CASSKEGAGAEAFF.

The chain combines TRBV3-1 with TRBJ2-1, with 8 bases aligning to TRBD1. The J call may be incorrect, as the DNA end agrees better with TRBJ2-7. Germline CDR1 is LGHDT and CDR2 is YNNKEL (reference sequence). This CDR3 is 16 amino acids long. CDR3 sequence reads: CASSQDTGGSYNEQYF. Written as DNA, the CDR3 is TGTGCCAGCAGCCAAGACACAGGGGGTTCCTACAATGAGCAGTACTTC.

This CDR3 is CASSLMGALARADTQYF. The CDR3 nucleotides read TGTGCCAGCAGCTTAATGGGGGCACTGGCCCGCGCAGATACGCAGTATTTT. V gene TRBV13 combines with J gene TRBJ2-3; the D gene is possibly TRBD1 (6 bases). The CDR3 runs to 17 residues. The germline V and J ends were trimmed by 2 bases and 4 bases, with 19 bases remaining between them. Looked up from germline, CDR1 is PRHDT and CDR2 is FYEKMQ (reference sequence).

The chain carries TRBV20-1 and TRBJ2-1; TRBD2 agrees at 7 bases. The CDR3 runs to 16 residues. V lost 6 bases, J lost 1 base, and 12 bases stayed unmatched. Germline V gene data show CDR1 as DFQATT and CDR2 as SNEGSKA (reference sequence). The CDR3 region is CSAFLTGGRSYNEQFF. The DNA for the CDR3 is TGCAGTGCCTTTCTAACGGGAGGCAGATCCTACAATGAGCAGTTCTTC.